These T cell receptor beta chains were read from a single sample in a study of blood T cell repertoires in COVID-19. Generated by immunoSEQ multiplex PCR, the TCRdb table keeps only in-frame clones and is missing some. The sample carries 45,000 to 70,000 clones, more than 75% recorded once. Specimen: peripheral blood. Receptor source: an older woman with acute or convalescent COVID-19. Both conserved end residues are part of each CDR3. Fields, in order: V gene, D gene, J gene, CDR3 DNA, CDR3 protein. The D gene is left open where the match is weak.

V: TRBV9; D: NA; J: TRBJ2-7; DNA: TGTGCCAGCAGCGCAACACCACAGGGCCACGAGCAGTACTTC; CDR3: CASSATPQGHEQYF
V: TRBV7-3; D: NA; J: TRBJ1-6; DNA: TGTGCCAGCAGCTCCCCAAATTCACCCCTCCACTTT; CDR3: CASSSPNSPLHF
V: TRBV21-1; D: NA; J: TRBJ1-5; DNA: TGTGCCAGCAGCAAAGCGCCTCCGGGACAGGGATGGCAGCCCCAGCATTTT; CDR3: CASSKAPPGQGWQPQHF
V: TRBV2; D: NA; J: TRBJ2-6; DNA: TGTGCCAGCAGTGTTCGAGTCTCTGGGGCCAACGTCCTGACTTTC; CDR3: CASSVRVSGANVLTF
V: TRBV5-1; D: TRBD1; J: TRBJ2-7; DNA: TGCGCCAGCAGAAGGGACAGCTCCTACGAGCAGTACTTC; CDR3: CASRRDSSYEQYF
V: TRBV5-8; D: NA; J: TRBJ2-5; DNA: TGTGCCAGCGGTACCGGGACGGCGGGGGAGACCCAGTACTTC; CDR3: CASGTGTAGETQYF
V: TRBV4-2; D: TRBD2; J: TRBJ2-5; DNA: TGTGCCAGCAGCCAGGGGACTAGCGGGGACCAAGAGACCCAGTACTTC; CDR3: CASSQGTSGDQETQYF
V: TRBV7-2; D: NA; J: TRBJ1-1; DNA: TGTGCCAGCAGTGGACACATGAACACTGAAGCTTTCTTT; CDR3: CASSGHMNTEAFF
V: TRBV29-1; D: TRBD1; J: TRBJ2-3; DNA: TGCAGCGTTGGACAGGGGGCAGGAGATACGCAGTATTTT; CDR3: CSVGQGAGDTQYF
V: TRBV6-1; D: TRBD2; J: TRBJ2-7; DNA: TGTGCCAGCAGTGCAAGACTAGCGGGGCTATTTAATGGCTCCTACGAGCAGTACTTC; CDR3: CASSARLAGLFNGSYEQYF
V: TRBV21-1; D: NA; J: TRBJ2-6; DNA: TGTGCCAGCAGCACGCCCGGGACAGCTTTCCCTGGGGCCAACGTCCTGACTTTC; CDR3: CASSTPGTAFPGANVLTF